This T cell receptor (beta chain) is from a study of blood T cell repertoires in COVID-19. Sequenced by immunoSEQ multiplex PCR; TCRdb stores in-frame clones only, minus some. Counted here are roughly 250,000 clones, 85% to 95% occurring once; the ten biggest clones make up approximately 2%. This CDR3 has 14 residues. Per germline, CDR1 MDHEN and CDR2 SYDVKM. Trimming removed 3 bases at V and 4 bases at J, with 12 bases between. Input material: PBMCs or T cells enriched from blood (not recorded which). The source is a woman between 18 and 30 years old who had recovered from COVID-19. The chain employs TRBV28 and TRBJ1-1; D call uncertain. CDR3: CASSFPVSTTEAFF. The CDR3 DNA reads as TGTGCCAGCAGTTTCCCGGTTTCCACCACTGAAGCTTTCTTT.